The rows below give T cell receptor beta chains drawn from one sample of a study of long-term antiretroviral therapy in people with HIV. Some clones are missing from TCRdb's copy, which holds only in-frame ones; the method was immunoSEQ multiplex PCR. The profile shows about 14,000 clones, 77% of them singletons. The input for sequencing was unsorted PBMCs, taken 1.3 years before starting antiretroviral therapy. The receptors stem from a man aged 35-49 years with HIV. Both conserved end residues are part of each CDR3. D genes are given only for firm matches. Clone sizes are given selectively: once, few, many, or a class where the clone is expanded.

TRBJ1-4 | NA | 13 | NA | TRBV10-2 | TGCGCCAGCAGTGAAGGGGGAGGAGGAAAACTGTTTTTT | CASSEGGGGKLFF
TRBJ2-1 | NA | 14 | medium-sized | TRBV7-9 | TGTGCCGCTCCCCCGCCGAGGGGCGGAAATGAGCAGTTCTTC | CAAPPPRGGNEQFF
TRBJ1-2 | TRBD1 | 14 | few | TRBV2 | TGTGCCAGCAGTGTGAAGGCCCAGGGGGTTGGCTACACCTTC | CASSVKAQGVGYTF
TRBJ2-3 | TRBD2 | 18 | once | TRBV7-2 | TGTGCCAGCAGCTCCATACTAGCGGGTCGCCCTAGCACAGATACGCAGTATTTT | CASSSILAGRPSTDTQYF
TRBJ1-1 | NA | 11 | NA | TRBV5-1 | TGCGCCAGCAGGGAGAACACTGAAGCTTTCTTT | CASRENTEAFF
TRBJ2-1 | NA | 14 | NA | TRBV29-1 | TGCAGCGCCGCCGGGCAGGGAGGCCACAATGAGCAGTTCTTC | CSAAGQGGHNEQFF
TRBJ1-4 | NA | 18 | NA | TRBV13 | TGTGCCAGCAGCTTAGGCTCCGGACAGTCGGCAACTAATGAAAAACTGTTTTTT | CASSLGSGQSATNEKLFF
TRBJ2-7 | NA | 12 | NA | TRBV6-1 | TGTGCCACCAGGACGGATCCCTACGAGCAGTACTTC | CATRTDPYEQYF
TRBJ2-3 | NA | 17 | NA | TRBV5-1 | TGCGCCAGCAGCTTGGGACAGGCAAAGACTAGCACAGATACGCAGTATTTT | CASSLGQAKTSTDTQYF
TRBJ1-5 | TRBD1 | 15 | once | TRBV27 | TGTGCCAGCAGTACCCGACAGGGATGGGGTCAGCCCCAGCATTTT | CASSTRQGWGQPQHF
TRBJ1-1 | NA | 15 | NA | TRBV7-9 | TGTGCCAGCAGCCCGGGGACCGGGACCGGGACTGAAGCTTTCTTT | CASSPGTGTGTEAFF
TRBJ2-7 | NA | 15 | NA | TRBV6-1 | TGTGCCAGCAGTGAAAGGATGAGGAGCTCCTACGAGCAGTACTTC | CASSERMRSSYEQYF
TRBJ2-6 | NA | 16 | NA | TRBV19 | TGTGCCAGTAGACCACAGACTGGATCTGGGGCCAACGTCCTGACTTTC | CASRPQTGSGANVLTF
TRBJ1-1 | NA | 13 | NA | TRBV11-3 | TGTGCCAGCACCCGGGGGGTGAACACTGAAGCTTTCTTT | CASTRGVNTEAFF
TRBJ1-4 | NA | 17 | NA | TRBV11-3 | TGTGCCAGCAGCGAAGCCCAGGGCCGAGTGGCTAATGAAAAACTGTTTTTT | CASSEAQGRVANEKLFF
TRBJ1-1 | NA | 13 | NA | TRBV18 | TGTGCCAGCTCACCCGACAGTTTCACTGAAGCTTTCTTT | CASSPDSFTEAFF
TRBJ2-6 | NA | 14 | NA | TRBV9 | TGTGCCAGCAGCGTAGTAGGTGGGGCCAACGTCCTGACTTTC | CASSVVGGANVLTF
TRBJ1-1 | TRBD1 | 14 | NA | TRBV5-4 | TGTGCCAGCAGCATACAGGGGGCCCTCTCAAAAGCTTTCTTT | CASSIQGALSKAFF